Shown below are 21 T cell receptor beta chains from a single sample sequenced in a study of early T cells in non-severe SARS-CoV-2 infection. Using its own MiXCR run on the 5' RACE reads, TCRdb lists one record per CDR3 protein. This sample has around 100,000 distinct CDR3 sequences; 16% occur once, and the top ten carry roughly 1.3%. The sample was whole blood. These receptors came from an adult who was a healthcare worker with PCR-confirmed SARS-CoV-2 infection or an uninfected control (not recorded which).

The rearrangement links TRBV7-2 to TRBJ1-2; TRBD1 is a possible D gene (6 bases). The germline gives CDR1 SGHTA, CDR2 FQGNSA. This CDR3 has 15 amino acids. The V and J ends lost 1 base and 6 bases respectively, with 15 bases between them. CDR3 nucleotides: TGTGCCAGCAGCTTAGGGGGGCCCTATGGGAATGGCTACACCTTC. This translates into CASSLGGPYGNGYTF.

The V call is TRBV2, the J call TRBJ1-2, with D unclear. Between the trimmed V and J ends, which lost 3 bases and 8 bases, there was a span of 13 bases. This CDR3 has 13 amino acids. The V gene's germline CDR1 is SNHLY and CDR2 FYNNEI. CDR3 bases: TGTGCCAGCAGTGAGACCCCTACCGGGGGCTACACCTTC. Protein product: CASSETPTGGYTF.

The chain couples TRBV2 to TRBJ2-7; D possibly corresponds to TRBD1 (5 bases). The CDR3 covers 13 residues. The V end lost 9 bases, the J end lost 1 base, and 13 bases lay between the germline ends. CDR1 SNHLY and CDR2 FYNNEI come from the germline V gene. The CDR3 DNA follows: TGTGCCAGAGAAAACAGGTCGTCCTACGAGCAGTACTTC. It translates to CARENRSSYEQYF.

This clonotype was counted only a few times. The genes are TRBV10-3 and TRBJ1-1; TRBD1 might be the D (5 bases). Germline CDR1 ENHRY, CDR2 SYGVKD. Trimming pared 10 bases from V and 0 bases from J, leaving 24 bases between. The CDR3 has 17 amino acids. This CDR3 is CATGSWVGAYMNTEAFF. DNA for the CDR3: TGTGCCACAGGGAGCTGGGTAGGGGCCTACATGAACACTGAAGCTTTCTTT.

The chain joins TRBV21-1 to TRBJ1-4; the D segment call TRBD1 is taken from the table without a DNA check. TRBV21-1 is a documented pseudogene. The CDR3 extends over 14 amino acids. The CDR3 nucleotides read TGTGCCAGCACCGCAACAGGGTTCAACGAAAAACTGTTTTTT. It is translated as CASTATGFNEKLFF.

This clonotype was seen ten or more times. This chain links TRBV12-3 or TRBV12-4 with TRBJ2-1, with D tentatively TRBD1 or TRBD2 (5 bases each). The CDR3 is 16 amino acids. The V end was cut by 3 bases, the J end by 8 bases, with 20 bases between. CDR3 nucleotide sequence: TGTGCCAGCAGTTTGGCCCACACCGGGGCCCGTGATGAGCAGTTCTTC. It is translated as CASSLAHTGARDEQFF.

Ten or more counts support this clonotype. The J gene is TRBJ2-2, the V gene TRBV29-1, with D hard to call. This CDR3 region has 14 residues. Looked up from germline, CDR1 is SQVTM and CDR2 is ANQGSEA. The V and J ends lost 7 bases and 0 bases respectively, with 12 bases between them. CDR3 coding DNA: TGCAGCGCCCGATGGGCCCCGAACACCGGGGAGCTGTTTTTT. Translated: CSARWAPNTGELFF.

This rearrangement joins TRBV12-5 to TRBJ2-3; 7 positions match TRBD1. This CDR3 is built from 18 residues. The ends lost 3 bases at V and 0 bases at J; junction bases unmatched: 12. Germline loops: CDR1 LGHNT, CDR2 FRNRAP. The CDR3 sequence: CASGFNGPRGLSTDTQYF. The CDR3 region has the DNA TGTGCTAGTGGTTTCAACGGACCTAGGGGGCTGAGCACAGATACGCAGTATTTT.

The rearrangement links TRBV12-3 or TRBV12-4 to TRBJ1-1, with a tentative D call TRBD1 (5 bases). There are 15 residues in the CDR3. Trimming removed 5 bases from V and 0 bases from J, with 13 bases in between. The CDR3 spells CASSIGHSMNTEAFF. CDR3 nucleotides: TGTGCCAGCAGTATTGGACACAGCATGAACACTGAAGCTTTCTTT.

The chain carries TRBV20-1 and TRBJ2-7, with 7 bases aligning to TRBD2. This CDR3 is built from 15 residues. V lost 3 bases and J lost 0; bases outside the gene matches: 8. Germline CDR1 DFQATT, CDR2 SNEGSKA (reference sequence). The DNA of the CDR3 is TGCAGTGCTAGTGCAGGACTAGTCTCCTCCTACGAGCAGTACTTC. Its protein product is CSASAGLVSSYEQYF.

This clonotype has only a few counts. V usage is TRBV15 and J usage is TRBJ2-1; TRBD2 might be the D (6 bases). This CDR3 has 15 residues. CDR1 is LNHNV, CDR2 YYDKDF, per germline (reference sequence). V was clipped by 6 bases and J by 5 bases, with 17 bases between them. CDR3 nucleotides: TGTGCCACCAGTAAGCCGACTAGACCTAACAATGAGCAGTTCTTC. It is translated as CATSKPTRPNNEQFF.

This clonotype was counted ten times or more. The chain recombines TRBV10-3 with TRBJ2-1, with D hard to call. This CDR3 spans 12 amino acids. Trimming cost V 0 bases and J 9 bases, with 6 bases left between them. The V gene's germline CDR1 is ENHRY and CDR2 SYGVKD. CDR3 sequence reads: CAISESTVEQFF. CDR3 DNA sequence: TGTGCCATCAGTGAGTCTACGGTTGAGCAGTTCTTC.

This rearrangement joins TRBV9 to TRBJ1-5; no firm D call. V dropped 4 bases and J dropped 2 bases, with 16 bases sitting between them. The CDR3 runs 16 residues. CDR1 SGDLS and CDR2 YYNGEE come from the germline V gene. The CDR3 loop reads CASSPGPEAGNQPQHF. The DNA of the CDR3 is TGTGCCAGCAGCCCCGGACCTGAGGCCGGCAATCAGCCCCAGCATTTT. Based on the CDR3 plus reference TRBV9 and TRBJ1-5, the full variable domain is DSGVTQTPKHLITATGQRVTLRCSPRSGDLSVYWYQQSLDQGLQFLIQYYNGEERAKGNILERFSAQQFPDLHSELNLSSLELGDSALYFCASSPGPEAGNQPQHFGDGTRLSIL.

The rearrangement uses TRBV2 and TRBJ2-1; TRBD1 matches at 10 bases. CDR3 length: 16 amino acids. The V segment lost 6 bases and the J segment 5 bases; nucleotides outside the gene matches: 10. Per the germline V gene, CDR1 is SNHLY and CDR2 is FYNNEI. The CDR3 DNA reads TGTGCCAGCAGACCCCGGGACAGGGGAAGGGACAATGAGCAGTTCTTC. Protein product: CASRPRDRGRDNEQFF.

This clonotype was seen more than once but under ten times. The chain carries TRBV24-1 and TRBJ2-5; D uncertain. The V end was cut by 3 bases, the J end by 3 bases, with 13 bases between. Germline values: CDR1 KGHDR, CDR2 SFDVKD. The CDR3 runs 15 residues. The CDR3 sequence is CATSDPVRTEETQYF. The CDR3 nucleotides are TGTGCCACCAGTGATCCGGTAAGGACCGAAGAGACCCAGTACTTC.

The sample holds a few counts of this clonotype. The chain carries TRBV20-1 and TRBJ1-1; no clear D gene. V lost 3 bases and J 8 bases, leaving 10 bases between the germline ends. This CDR3 contains 11 residues. Germline V gene data show CDR1 as DFQATT and CDR2 as SNEGSKA (reference sequence). The CDR3 protein is CSARRLLEAFF. The DNA for the CDR3 is TGCAGTGCTAGGCGGCTGCTCGAAGCTTTCTTT.

This clonotype was seen a few times. The chain couples TRBV27 to TRBJ2-7; D may match TRBD1 or TRBD2 (5 bases each). This CDR3 spans 14 amino acids. Germline CDR1 MNHEY, CDR2 SMNVEV (reference sequence). Trimming stripped 3 bases from V and 2 bases from J, with 11 bases between. CDR3 in amino acids: CASSLGTSTYEQYF. The DNA of the CDR3 is TGTGCCAGCAGTTTGGGGACCTCTACCTACGAGCAGTACTTC.

This clonotype has more than one count but fewer than ten. The chain links TRBV7-2 to TRBJ2-1; the D is unclear. The germline CDR1 and CDR2 sequences are SGHTA and FQGNSA. The V gene lost 1 base and the J gene lost 12 bases, with 10 bases spanning the gap. This CDR3 is 12 amino acids long. For the CDR3, the DNA is TGTGCCAGCAGCTTAGATAGTAGAGTGCAGTTCTTC. Encoded protein: CASSLDSRVQFF.

As to this clonotype: Being one base from a much bigger clone, this may be a read error. The rearrangement links TRBV6-2 or TRBV6-3 to TRBJ2-7, with D perhaps matching TRBD2 (8 bases). CDR1 and CDR2 (germline): MNHEY, SVGEGT. This CDR3 is 14 amino acids long. In DNA, the CDR3 is TGTGCCAGCAGCGGGAGGGACAGTGCCTACGAGCAGCACTTC. Protein product: CASSGRDSAYEQHF.

This clonotype was observed a handful of times. J is TRBJ1-5 and V is TRBV12-3 or TRBV12-4; D gene ambiguous. The CDR3 spans 15 residues. V lost 1 base and J 1 base, leaving 8 bases between the germline ends. The CDR3 region is CASSLGPRSNQPQHF. DNA for the CDR3: TGTGCCAGCAGTTTAGGCCCCAGAAGCAATCAGCCCCAGCATTTT.

Only a few counts were recorded for this clonotype. The V gene is TRBV6-6, the J gene TRBJ1-2; 10 positions agree with TRBD1. The J segment lost 0 bases and the V segment lost 5 bases, leaving 9 bases of the junction unmatched. The CDR3 covers 17 residues. Germline V CDR1 and CDR2: MNHNY, SVGAGI (reference sequence). The CDR3 loop reads CASSTPPGQGTNYGYTF. Here the CDR3 DNA reads TGTGCCAGCAGTACACCCCCGGGACAGGGGACTAACTATGGCTACACCTTC.